The rows below give T cell receptor beta chains drawn from one sample of a study of molecular identifiers for immune sequencing clone quantification. TCRdb reanalysed the PCR reads using MiXCR and keeps one entry per CDR3 protein. The repertoire holds under 350,000 distinct CDR3 sequences, with 24% as singletons. The sample comprised naive CD8+ T cells from blood, with Jurkat cell RNA spiked in. The receptors come from a human donor in good health. Some libraries in this study had Jurkat cell RNA spiked in. CDR3s include the opening cysteine and the closing phenylalanine or tryptophan. D genes are given only for firm matches.

20,TRBV6-2/TRBV6-3,.,CASSYSYLVTTIPNTGELFF
14,TRBV7-9,.,CASSLLGENTEAFF
17,TRBV25-1,.,CASLILYWTSKNTEAFF
13,TRBV11-2,.,CASSPGARDEAFF
14,TRBV12-3/TRBV12-4,TRBD1,CASSHGQGDQPQHF
15,TRBV4-1,TRBD1,CASSPSTGTNTEAFF
13,TRBV19,.,CASSPGQTTEAFF
13,TRBV29-1,.,CSVVAGDHNEQFF
15,TRBV4-3,.,CASSPSSGGNYEQYF
16,TRBV7-9,TRBD2,CASSFSRASGTGELFF
15,TRBV2,.,CASSEALGGRYAPYF
15,TRBV13,TRBD2,CASSQTSGKAYGQYF
14,TRBV5-6,.,CASSLAAHDLEQYF
16,TRBV19,.,CASSIDGSHRTDTQYF
16,TRBV20-1,.,CSANPPGRGGGTEAFF
13,TRBV12-3/TRBV12-4,.,CASSTNRQGLYTF
14,TRBV2,TRBD2,CATRSGGLRETQYF
14,TRBV4-3,.,CASSQGHQNTEAFF
12,TRBV12-3/TRBV12-4,.,CASRRGEETQYF
19,TRBV2,TRBD1,CASSEGTGYFRGTNQPQHF
16,TRBV6-2/TRBV6-3,TRBD1,CASRSDRRGSNQPQHF
19,TRBV27,TRBD1,CASSLSSTGTGTGIYGYTF